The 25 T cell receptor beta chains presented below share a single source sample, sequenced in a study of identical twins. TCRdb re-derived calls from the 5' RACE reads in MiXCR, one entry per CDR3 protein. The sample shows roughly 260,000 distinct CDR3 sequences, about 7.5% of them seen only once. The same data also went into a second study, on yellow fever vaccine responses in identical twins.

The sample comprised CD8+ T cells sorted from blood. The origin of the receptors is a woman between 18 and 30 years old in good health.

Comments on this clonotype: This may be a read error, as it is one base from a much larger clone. Here the CDR3 DNA reads TGTGCCAGCAGCTATGGACCCACAGATACGCAGTATTTT. It encodes CASSYGPTDTQYF. This rearrangement joins TRBV7-8 to TRBJ2-3; no reliable D call. V dropped 4 bases and J dropped 2 bases, with 7 bases sitting between them. Germline-derived CDR1 and CDR2 are SGHVS and FQNEAQ. CDR3 length: 13 amino acids.

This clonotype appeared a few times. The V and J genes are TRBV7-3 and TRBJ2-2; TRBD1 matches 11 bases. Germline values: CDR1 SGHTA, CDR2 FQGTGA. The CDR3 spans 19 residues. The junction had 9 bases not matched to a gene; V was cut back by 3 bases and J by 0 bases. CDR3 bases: TGTGCCAGCAGCTTGACTGGGACAGGGGGGTTCGCGAACACCGGGGAGCTGTTTTTT. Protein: CASSLTGTGGFANTGELFF.

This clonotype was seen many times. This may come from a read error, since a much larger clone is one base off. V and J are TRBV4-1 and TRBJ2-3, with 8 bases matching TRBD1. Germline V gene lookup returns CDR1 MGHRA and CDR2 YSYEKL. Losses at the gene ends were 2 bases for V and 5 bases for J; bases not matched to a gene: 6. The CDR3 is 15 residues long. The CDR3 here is CASSQQRTGLDTQYF. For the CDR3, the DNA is TGCGCCAGCAGCCAACAACGGACAGGGCTAGATACGCAGTATTTT.

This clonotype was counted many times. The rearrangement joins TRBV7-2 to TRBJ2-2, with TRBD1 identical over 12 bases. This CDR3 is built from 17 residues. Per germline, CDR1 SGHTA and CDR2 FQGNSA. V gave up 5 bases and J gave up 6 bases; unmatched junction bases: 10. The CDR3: CASSPERDRGLAGELFF. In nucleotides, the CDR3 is TGTGCCAGCAGCCCCGAGCGGGACAGGGGGCTTGCCGGGGAGCTGTTTTTT.

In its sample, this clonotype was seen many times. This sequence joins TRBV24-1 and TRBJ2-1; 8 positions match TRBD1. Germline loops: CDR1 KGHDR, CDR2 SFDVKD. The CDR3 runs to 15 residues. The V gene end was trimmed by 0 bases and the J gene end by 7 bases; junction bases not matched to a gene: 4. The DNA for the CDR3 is TGTGCCACCAGTGATTTGGGACAGGGAAAAAATGAGCAGTTCTTC. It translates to CATSDLGQGKNEQFF.

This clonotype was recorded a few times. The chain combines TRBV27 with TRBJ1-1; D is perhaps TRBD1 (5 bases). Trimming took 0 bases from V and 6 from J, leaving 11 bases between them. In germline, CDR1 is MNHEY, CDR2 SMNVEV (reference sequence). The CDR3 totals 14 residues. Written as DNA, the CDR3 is TGTGCCAGCAGTTTATCAGGGGTTTGGTCTGAAGCTTTCTTT. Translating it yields CASSLSGVWSEAFF.

The CDR3 sequence is CSARWIGKYEETQYF. DNA for the CDR3: TGCAGTGCTAGGTGGATAGGGAAATACGAAGAGACCCAGTACTTC. The V call is TRBV20-1, the J call TRBJ2-5, with no clear D. Germline loops: CDR1 DFQATT, CDR2 SNEGSKA (reference sequence). V was trimmed by 3 bases and J by 3 bases, leaving 17 bases between them. The CDR3 runs to 15 residues.

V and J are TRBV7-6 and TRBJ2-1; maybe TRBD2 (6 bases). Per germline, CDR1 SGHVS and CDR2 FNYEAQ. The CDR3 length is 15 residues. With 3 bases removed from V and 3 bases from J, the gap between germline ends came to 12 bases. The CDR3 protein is CASSFGGAGYNEQFF. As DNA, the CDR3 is TGTGCCAGCAGCTTCGGAGGGGCCGGCTACAATGAGCAGTTCTTC.

The CDR3 DNA is TGCAGCGCCCTAAACACAGGGGGGAGCACAGATACGCAGTATTTT. Its protein is CSALNTGGSTDTQYF. The J gene is TRBJ2-3, the V gene TRBV29-1; 8 nucleotides agree with TRBD1. The CDR3 contains 15 residues. The V gene's germline CDR1 is SQVTM and CDR2 ANQGSEA. V trimming: 7 bases; J trimming: 0 bases; junction bases outside the gene matches: 9.

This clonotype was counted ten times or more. The CDR3 reads CSVEGASGGASYNEQFF. In DNA, the CDR3 is TGCAGCGTTGAGGGGGCTAGCGGGGGGGCTTCCTACAATGAGCAGTTCTTC. This chain joins TRBV29-1 and TRBJ2-1, with 12 nucleotides matching TRBD2. There are 17 residues in the CDR3. V was clipped by 3 bases and J by 1 base; unmatched bases: 7. Germline V CDR1 and CDR2: SQVTM, ANQGSEA.

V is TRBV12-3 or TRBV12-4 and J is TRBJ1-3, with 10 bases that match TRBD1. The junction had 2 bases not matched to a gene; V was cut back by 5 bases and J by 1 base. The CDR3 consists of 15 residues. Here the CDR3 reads CASSGGQGSGNTIYF. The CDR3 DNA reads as TGTGCCAGCAGTGGGGGACAGGGGTCTGGAAACACCATATATTTT.

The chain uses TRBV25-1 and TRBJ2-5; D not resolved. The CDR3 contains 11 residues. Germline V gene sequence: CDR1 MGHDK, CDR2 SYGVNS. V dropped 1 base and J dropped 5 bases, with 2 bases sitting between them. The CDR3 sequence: CASSECETQYF. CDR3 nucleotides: TGTGCCAGCAGTGAATGCGAGACCCAGTACTTC. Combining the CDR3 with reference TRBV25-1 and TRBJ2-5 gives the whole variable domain EADIYQTPRYLVIGTGKKITLECSQTMGHDKMYWYQQDPGMELHLIHYSYGVNSTEKGDLSSESTVSRIRTEHFPLTLESARPSHTSQYLCASSECETQYFGPGTRLLVL.

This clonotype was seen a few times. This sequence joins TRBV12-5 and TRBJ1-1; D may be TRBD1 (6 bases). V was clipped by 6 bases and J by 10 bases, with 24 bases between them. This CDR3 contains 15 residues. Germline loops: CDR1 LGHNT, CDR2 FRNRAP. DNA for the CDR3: TGTGCTAGTGGCCCTCCCCCGGGGGCGGATCACGGAGCTTTCTTT. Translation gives CASGPPPGADHGAFF.

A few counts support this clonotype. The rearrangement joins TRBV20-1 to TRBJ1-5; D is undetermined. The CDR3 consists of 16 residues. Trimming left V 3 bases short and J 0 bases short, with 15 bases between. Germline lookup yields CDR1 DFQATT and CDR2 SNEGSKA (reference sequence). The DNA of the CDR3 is TGCAGTGCTAGTCCCGCCCTCATTTATAGCAATCAGCCCCAGCATTTT. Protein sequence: CSASPALIYSNQPQHF.

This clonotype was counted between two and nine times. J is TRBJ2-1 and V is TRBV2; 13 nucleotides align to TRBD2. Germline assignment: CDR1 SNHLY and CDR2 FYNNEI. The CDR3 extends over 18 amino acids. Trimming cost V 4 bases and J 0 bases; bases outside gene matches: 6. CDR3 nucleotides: TGTGCCAGCAGTGGGACTAGCGGGAGTGTCAGCTCCTACAATGAGCAGTTCTTC. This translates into CASSGTSGSVSSYNEQFF.

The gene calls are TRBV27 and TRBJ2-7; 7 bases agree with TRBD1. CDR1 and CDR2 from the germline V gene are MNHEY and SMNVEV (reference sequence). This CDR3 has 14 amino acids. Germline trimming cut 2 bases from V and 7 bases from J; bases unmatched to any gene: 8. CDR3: CASSLNRGFTEQYF. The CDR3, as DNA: TGTGCCAGCAGTTTAAACAGGGGCTTTACAGAGCAGTACTTC.

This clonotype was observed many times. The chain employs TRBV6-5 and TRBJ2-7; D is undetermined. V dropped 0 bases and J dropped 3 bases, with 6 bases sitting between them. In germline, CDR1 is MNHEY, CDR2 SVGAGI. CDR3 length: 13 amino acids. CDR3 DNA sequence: TGTGCCAGCAGTTACTCCCGCAGCTACGAGCAGTACTTC. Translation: CASSYSRSYEQYF.

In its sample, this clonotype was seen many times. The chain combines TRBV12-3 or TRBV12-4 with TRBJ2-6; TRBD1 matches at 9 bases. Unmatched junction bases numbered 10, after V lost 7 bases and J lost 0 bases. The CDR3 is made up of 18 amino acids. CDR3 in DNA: TGTGCCAGCACCTTAGGGGACAGGGCTCACTCTGGGGCCAACGTCCTGACTTTC. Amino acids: CASTLGDRAHSGANVLTF.

The CDR3 sequence: CASSQVYLRGAETQYF. The CDR3 DNA reads as TGTGCCAGCAGCCAAGTCTATCTTCGGGGGGCTGAGACCCAGTACTTC. This rearrangement joins TRBV14 to TRBJ2-5; possibly TRBD2 for D (7 bases). The germline CDR1 and CDR2 sequences are SGHDN and FVKESK. With 1 base removed from V and 5 bases from J, the gap between germline ends came to 17 bases. CDR3 length equals 16 residues.

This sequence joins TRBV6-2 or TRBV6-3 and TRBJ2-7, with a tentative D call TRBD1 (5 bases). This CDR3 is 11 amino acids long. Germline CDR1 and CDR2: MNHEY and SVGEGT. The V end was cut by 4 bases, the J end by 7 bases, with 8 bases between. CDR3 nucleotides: TGTGCCAGCAGTTTGGGGCGGGAGCAGTACGTC. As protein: CASSLGREQYV.

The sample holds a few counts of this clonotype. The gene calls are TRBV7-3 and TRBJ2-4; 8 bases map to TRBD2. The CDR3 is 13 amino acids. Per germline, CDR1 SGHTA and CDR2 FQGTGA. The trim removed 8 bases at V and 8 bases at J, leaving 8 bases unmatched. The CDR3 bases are TGTGCCAGCTCGGGAGGGCCCGGATACATTCAGTACTTC. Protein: CASSGGPGYIQYF.

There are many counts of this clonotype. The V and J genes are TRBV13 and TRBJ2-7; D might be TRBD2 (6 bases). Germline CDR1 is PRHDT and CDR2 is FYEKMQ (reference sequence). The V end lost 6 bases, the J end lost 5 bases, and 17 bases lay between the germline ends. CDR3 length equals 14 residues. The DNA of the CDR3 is TGTGCCAGCAGACGGTGGGCTAGCGAGGACGAGCAGTACTTC. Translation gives CASRRWASEDEQYF.

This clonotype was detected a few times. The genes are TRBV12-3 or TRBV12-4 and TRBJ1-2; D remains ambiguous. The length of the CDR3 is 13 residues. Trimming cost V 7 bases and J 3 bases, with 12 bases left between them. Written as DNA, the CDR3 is TGTGCCAGCAAAACCGACGATCACTATGGCTACACCTTC. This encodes CASKTDDHYGYTF.

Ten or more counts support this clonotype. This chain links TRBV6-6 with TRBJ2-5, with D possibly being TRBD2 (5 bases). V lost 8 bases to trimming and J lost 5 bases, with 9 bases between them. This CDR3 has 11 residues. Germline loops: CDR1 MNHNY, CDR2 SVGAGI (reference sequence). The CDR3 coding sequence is TGTGCCAGCGGACTTTCCGAGACCCAGTACTTC. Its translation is CASGLSETQYF.

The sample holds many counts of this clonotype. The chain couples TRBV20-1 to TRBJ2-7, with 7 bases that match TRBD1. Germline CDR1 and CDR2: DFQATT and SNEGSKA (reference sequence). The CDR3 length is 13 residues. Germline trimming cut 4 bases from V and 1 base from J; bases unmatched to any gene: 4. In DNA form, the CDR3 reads TGCAGTGCTAACCGGGACAGTTCCTACGAGCAGTACTTC. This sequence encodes CSANRDSSYEQYF.